This TCR beta chain was captured in a study of T cell repertoires in cytomegalovirus infection. TCRdb processed the reads anew with MiXCR; each CDR3 protein has one entry. The sample contains 200,000 to 300,000 distinct CDR3 sequences, roughly an eighth of which appear only once. Trimming pared 4 bases from V and 3 bases from J, leaving 7 bases between. The CDR3 contains 13 residues. This clonotype was observed a handful of times. This TCR was sampled from a human donor in good health (CMV status not recorded). Some clones in this sample may be carry-over from other donors' samples. Material for sequencing was PBMCs. The V gene is TRBV12-3 or TRBV12-4, the J gene TRBJ1-5, with a weak D call TRBD1 (5 bases). In DNA, the CDR3 is TGTGCCAGCAGTTCGACAGCCAATCAGCCCCAGCATTTT. This encodes CASSSTANQPQHF.